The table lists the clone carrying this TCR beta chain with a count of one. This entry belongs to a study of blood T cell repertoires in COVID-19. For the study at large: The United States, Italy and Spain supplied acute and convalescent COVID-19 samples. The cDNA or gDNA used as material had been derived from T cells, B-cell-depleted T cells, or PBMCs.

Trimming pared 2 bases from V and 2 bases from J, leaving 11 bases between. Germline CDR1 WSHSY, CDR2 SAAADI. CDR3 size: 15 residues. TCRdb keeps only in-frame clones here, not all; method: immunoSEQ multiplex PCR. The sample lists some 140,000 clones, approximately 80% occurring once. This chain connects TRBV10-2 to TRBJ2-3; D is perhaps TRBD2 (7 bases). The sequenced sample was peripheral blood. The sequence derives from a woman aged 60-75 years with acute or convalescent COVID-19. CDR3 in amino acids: CASSEAGAITDTQYF. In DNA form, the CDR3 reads TGCGCCAGCAGTGAGGCGGGGGCGATCACAGATACGCAGTATTTT.